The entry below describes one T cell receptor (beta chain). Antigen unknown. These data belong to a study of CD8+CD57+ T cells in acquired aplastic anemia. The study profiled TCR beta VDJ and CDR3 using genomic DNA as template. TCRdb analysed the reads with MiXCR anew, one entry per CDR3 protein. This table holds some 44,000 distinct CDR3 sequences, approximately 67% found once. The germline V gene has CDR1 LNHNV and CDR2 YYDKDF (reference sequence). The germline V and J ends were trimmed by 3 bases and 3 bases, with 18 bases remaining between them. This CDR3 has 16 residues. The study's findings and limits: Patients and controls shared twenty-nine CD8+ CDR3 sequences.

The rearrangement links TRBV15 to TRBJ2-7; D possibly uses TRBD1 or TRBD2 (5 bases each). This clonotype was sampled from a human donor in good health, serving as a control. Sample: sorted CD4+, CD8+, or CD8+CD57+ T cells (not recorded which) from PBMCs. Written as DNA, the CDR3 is TGTGCCACCAGCAGCTTAGCCGGGACGGCGAACTACGAGCAGTACTTC. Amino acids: CATSSLAGTANYEQYF.